This is a list of T cell receptor beta chains from one sample in a study of shared clonotypes between healthy human individuals. Assay: immunoSEQ multiplex PCR; the TCRdb copy retains only in-frame clones and omits some. Among 1.4 million to 1.5 million clones listed, roughly 95% were seen once. The sequenced sample consisted of naive CD4+ T cells sorted from blood. The receptor set was obtained from a man between 25 and 39 years old in good health. Each CDR3 is given with its conserved first and last residue. A D gene is named only where the DNA matches it firmly. Rows may omit the clone size; those that give it use once, few, many or a size class.

>.|TRBJ2-1|.|TRBV5-1
CASSLEQGSHNEQFF
TGCGCCAGCAGCTTGGAACAGGGCTCACACAATGAGCAGTTCTTC
>.|TRBJ2-3|TRBD1|TRBV9
CASNTGGRGTDTQYF
TGTGCCAGCAACACAGGGGGAAGGGGCACAGATACGCAGTATTTT
>.|TRBJ1-2|.|TRBV19
CASSVNLRDTLSSGGYTF
TGTGCCAGTAGTGTTAACCTCCGGGACACCCTCTCGTCAGGTGGCTACACCTTC
>.|TRBJ2-7|TRBD1|TRBV29-1
CSVDAGTDEQYF
TGCAGCGTTGACGCCGGGACAGACGAGCAGTACTTC
>.|TRBJ2-1|TRBD2|TRBV7-9
CASSIRDTGLAGGNEQFF
TGTGCCAGCAGCATCCGGGACACCGGGCTAGCGGGAGGCAATGAGCAGTTCTTC
>.|TRBJ2-3|.|TRBV29-1
CSVVPQRGTDTQYF
TGCAGCGTGGTGCCGCAGCGTGGCACAGATACGCAGTATTTT
>.|TRBJ2-1|.|TRBV2
CASQFPTGLSYNEQFF
TGTGCCAGCCAGTTTCCAACGGGGCTCTCCTACAATGAGCAGTTCTTC
>.|TRBJ2-1|TRBD2|TRBV7-6
CASSNPRGLAGTEQFF
TGTGCCAGCTCAAACCCCAGGGGACTAGCGGGTACTGAGCAGTTCTTC
>.|TRBJ2-7|.|TRBV5-4
CASSIGLNSEQYF
TGTGCCAGCAGTATCGGCTTAAATTCCGAGCAGTACTTC
>.|TRBJ2-5|.|TRBV2
CASREASETQYF
TGTGCCAGCAGGGAGGCTTCGGAGACCCAGTACTTC
>.|TRBJ2-1|.|TRBV5-1
CASSLTLVLGNEQFF
TGCGCCAGCAGCTTGACACTAGTTTTGGGCAATGAGCAGTTCTTC
>.|TRBJ1-2|.|TRBV28
CAGAFGTNYGYTF
TGTGCCGGAGCCTTTGGTACTAACTATGGCTACACCTTC
>.|TRBJ2-1|.|TRBV7-3
CASSLTAAYNEQFF
TGTGCCAGCAGCTTGACGGCGGCCTACAATGAGCAGTTCTTC
>.|TRBJ1-1|.|TRBV6-1
CASTANAEAFF
TGTGCCAGCACAGCCAACGCTGAAGCTTTCTTT
>.|TRBJ2-1|.|TRBV7-9
CASSPNGYNEQFF
TGTGCCAGCAGCCCCAATGGTTACAATGAGCAGTTCTTC
>.|TRBJ2-2|.|TRBV28
CASSPAPGESAVGELFF
TGTGCCAGCAGTCCCGCGCCAGGGGAGTCGGCGGTCGGGGAGCTGTTTTTT
>once|TRBJ1-4|.|TRBV2
CASSEASEGLKLFF
TGTGCCAGCAGTGAAGCAAGTGAAGGATTAAAACTGTTTTTT
>.|TRBJ1-1|.|TRBV20-1
CSAWQNTEAFF
TGCAGTGCTTGGCAGAACACTGAAGCTTTCTTT
>.|TRBJ2-1|TRBD2|TRBV10-3
CAIKLAENNEQFF
TGTGCCATCAAACTAGCGGAGAACAATGAGCAGTTCTTC
>.|TRBJ2-7|TRBD1|TRBV7-9
CASNEWDSLVYEQYF
TGTGCCAGCAACGAATGGGACAGCTTGGTCTACGAGCAGTACTTC
>.|TRBJ2-3|.|TRBV5-4
CASRPVRADTQYF
TGTGCCAGCAGACCTGTAAGGGCAGATACGCAGTATTTT
>.|TRBJ2-3|TRBD2|TRBV6-4
CASSDTGGINSDTQYF
TGTGCCAGCAGTGACACGGGAGGGATTAACTCAGATACGCAGTATTTT
>.|TRBJ2-3|TRBD1|TRBV5-1
CASSFPKPPTGISTDTQYF
TGCGCCAGCAGCTTCCCAAAACCCCCGACAGGGATTAGCACAGATACGCAGTATTTT
>.|TRBJ1-2|TRBD1|TRBV2
CASSDRTGHYGYTF
TGTGCCAGCAGTGACCGGACAGGGCACTATGGCTACACCTTC
>.|TRBJ1-2|.|TRBV5-6
CASSRTSFNYGYTF
TGTGCCAGCTCCAGGACAAGCTTTAACTATGGCTACACCTTC
>.|TRBJ2-7|TRBD2|TRBV5-1
CASSGGTSGRARREQYF
TGCGCCAGCAGCGGAGGGACTAGCGGGAGGGCCCGAAGGGAGCAGTACTTC
>.|TRBJ2-4|.|TRBV6-6
CASSPGPKNIQYF
TGTGCCAGCAGTCCAGGACCCAAAAACATTCAGTACTTC
>.|TRBJ2-3|.|TRBV7-8
CASTQNIVARGTDTQYF
TGTGCCAGCACCCAAAACATCGTCGCGCGGGGCACAGATACGCAGTATTTT
>.|TRBJ1-2|.|TRBV7-2
CASSSPRGGQPNYGYTF
TGTGCCAGCAGCTCCCCAAGGGGGGGGCAGCCCAACTATGGCTACACCTTC
>.|TRBJ2-7|.|TRBV2
CASSSSSEQYF
TGTGCCAGCAGTTCTTCATCCGAGCAGTACTTC
>.|TRBJ1-2|.|TRBV9
CASSPRGGLQYGYTF
TGTGCCAGCAGCCCACGAGGGGGTCTACAGTATGGCTACACCTTC
>.|TRBJ2-1|TRBD2|TRBV10-3
CAISESGRRLAGVPEQFF
TGTGCCATCAGTGAGTCGGGCAGAAGACTAGCGGGAGTGCCTGAGCAGTTCTTC
>.|TRBJ2-2|.|TRBV15
CATRLDRNTGELFF
TGTGCCACCAGGCTAGACAGGAACACCGGGGAGCTGTTTTTT
>.|TRBJ2-2|.|TRBV28
CASSQLDGGHTGELFF
TGTGCCAGCAGTCAACTCGACGGAGGTCACACCGGGGAGCTGTTTTTT
>.|TRBJ1-5|TRBD1|TRBV19
CASSILGQGLQPQHF
TGTGCCAGTAGTATATTGGGACAGGGGCTTCAGCCCCAGCATTTT
>.|TRBJ2-2|TRBD2|TRBV9
CASSSPPSGLTNTGELFF
TGTGCCAGCAGCTCCCCCCCGTCGGGACTAACGAACACCGGGGAGCTGTTTTTT
>.|TRBJ2-5|.|TRBV7-9
CASSPPDAAETQYF
TGTGCCAGCAGCCCTCCAGATGCAGCGGAGACCCAGTACTTC
>once|TRBJ2-1|TRBD2|TRBV19
CASSTRYKREGENEQFF
TGTGCCAGTAGTACCAGATACAAGCGGGAGGGAGAGAATGAGCAGTTCTTC
>.|TRBJ1-5|.|TRBV5-8
CASSLGTGYNQPQHF
TGTGCCAGCAGCTTGGGAACAGGGTACAATCAGCCCCAGCATTTT
>.|TRBJ2-5|.|TRBV19
CASSIARGKTQYF
TGTGCCAGTAGTATAGCCCGGGGGAAGACCCAGTACTTC
>.|TRBJ1-1|.|TRBV6-1
CASSEDRAPNTEAFF
TGTGCCAGCAGTGAAGATAGGGCCCCGAACACTGAAGCTTTCTTT
>.|TRBJ1-2|.|TRBV5-4
CASSSNGGAANYGYTF
TGTGCCAGCAGCTCTAACGGGGGTGCAGCTAACTATGGCTACACCTTC
>.|TRBJ1-5|.|TRBV6-6
CASSYQVNQPQHF
TGTGCCAGCAGTTACCAGGTCAATCAGCCCCAGCATTTT
>.|TRBJ1-1|.|TRBV10-2
CASRTTGTREAFF
TGCGCCAGCAGAACAACAGGGACCAGGGAAGCTTTCTTT
>.|TRBJ1-5|.|TRBV28
CASSFSLSLGSWQGNQPQHF
TGTGCCAGCAGTTTCTCCCTCTCTCTCGGTTCTTGGCAGGGAAATCAGCCCCAGCATTTT
>.|TRBJ2-1|.|TRBV13
CASSRGVYNSAHEQFF
TGTGCCAGCTCCCGCGGGGTTTATAACAGCGCGCATGAGCAGTTCTTC
>.|TRBJ2-3|TRBD2|TRBV2
CASSPAGLAGGRDTQYF
TGTGCCAGCAGTCCAGCGGGACTAGCGGGAGGGCGCGATACGCAGTATTTT
>.|TRBJ2-1|TRBD1|TRBV5-1
CASSLAATGAYNEQFF
TGCGCCAGCAGCTTGGCTGCGACAGGGGCCTACAATGAGCAGTTCTTC
>.|TRBJ1-2|.|TRBV4-3
CASSQGLNYGYTF
TGCGCCAGCAGCCAAGGGTTAAACTATGGCTACACCTTC
>.|TRBJ2-7|TRBD1|TRBV15
CATSRERGPPYEQYF
TGTGCCACCAGCAGAGAAAGGGGGCCTCCCTACGAGCAGTACTTC
>once|TRBJ2-3|TRBD2|TRBV11-2
CASSRSRSGRDTQYF
TGTGCCAGCAGCCGGTCCCGGAGCGGGAGGGATACGCAGTATTTT
>.|TRBJ2-1|TRBD2|TRBV5-4
CASSLPPSGSGEQFF
TGTGCCAGCAGCTTGCCTCCTAGCGGGTCCGGTGAGCAGTTCTTC
>many|TRBJ2-3|.|TRBV28
CASSCFPPQVAECTDTQYF
TGTGCCAGCAGCTGTTTCCCCCCCCAGGTAGCGGAGTGCACAGATACGCAGTATTTT
>.|TRBJ2-1|TRBD1|TRBV28
CASSSPGQGLNEQFF
TGTGCCAGCAGTTCCCCGGGACAGGGTTTAAATGAGCAGTTCTTC